These 3 T cell receptor beta chains were all obtained from the same sample, sequenced in a study of blood T cell repertoires in COVID-19. Here immunoSEQ multiplex PCR was the method, and the copy in TCRdb shows in-frame clones only, minus some. The sample holds 120,000 to 150,000 clones; about 91% are singletons and the top ten take roughly 28%. The sample was peripheral blood. The receptors were gathered from a human donor in a cohort sampled during active COVID-19.

The chain joins TRBV3-1 (or the pseudogene TRBV3-2) to TRBJ2-7, with unresolved D. V lost 2 bases to trimming and J lost 7 bases, with 15 bases between them. The germline V gene encodes CDR1 LGHDT and CDR2 YNNKEL (reference sequence). CDR3 length equals 14 residues. The CDR3 reads CASSQSAEAAEQYF. The CDR3 bases are TGTGCCAGCAGCCAAAGTGCTGAGGCCGCGGAGCAGTACTTC.

The chain couples TRBV9 to TRBJ2-3; 14 positions agree with TRBD2. The CDR3 covers 18 residues. Germline CDR1 and CDR2: SGDLS and YYNGEE. V gave up 4 bases and J gave up 1 base; unmatched junction bases: 8. CDR3 region: CASSTRTSGGFRTDTQYF. CDR3 nucleotides: TGTGCCAGCAGCACCCGGACTAGCGGGGGGTTTCGCACAGATACGCAGTATTTT.

The gene calls are TRBV3-1 (or the pseudogene TRBV3-2) and TRBJ2-7; 10 nucleotides match TRBD2. The V segment lost 4 bases and the J segment 4 bases; nucleotides outside the gene matches: 7. Germline V gene lookup returns CDR1 LGHDT and CDR2 YNNKEL (reference sequence). This CDR3 has 15 amino acids. DNA for the CDR3: TGTGCCAGCAGCCCCCGGACTAGCGGAGTTTACGAGCAGTACTTC. This encodes CASSPRTSGVYEQYF.